This TCR beta chain was observed in a study of vaccination effects on CD4 cells after COVID-19. Across the study: Subjects were given two BNT162b2 or mRNA-1273 vaccine doses. The two convalescent patients provided samples 16 days and one week before vaccination.

This CDR3 is 15 amino acids long. The V gene end was trimmed by 3 bases and the J gene end by 9 bases; junction bases not matched to a gene: 10. Germline CDR1 is SGHNT and CDR2 is YYREEE (reference sequence). Within the ViraFEST assay, antigen-specific CD4+ T cells underwent expansion with viral peptide pools prior to sequencing. Culturing for more than eight days preceded CD4+ T cell isolation. Infection dated between March and December 2020, before the Alpha, Beta and Delta variants reached the United States. Repertoires were generated with immunoSEQ multiplex PCR, while TCRdb's copy carries only in-frame clones and drops some. Of tens of thousands of clones listed, more than 65% are singletons. To note about this clone: Its antigen is undetermined.

This receptor was identified in a human donor who had a prior SARS-CoV-2 infection. Sequencing used CD4+ T cells from PBMCs cultured with HIV peptides, obtained before COVID-19 vaccination. As to subset: HIV-1 Nef peptide pool negative control/reference culture. The chain employs TRBV5-4 and TRBJ2-1; 9 bases map to TRBD2. This CDR3 is CASSYYVAGVSEQFF. CDR3 bases: TGTGCCAGCAGCTATTACGTAGCGGGAGTATCTGAGCAGTTCTTC.